This T cell receptor beta chain was recovered during a study of vaccination and CD4 T cells after COVID-19. Overall study context: Samples after vaccination came a median around 70 days past dose two, ranging 14 to 241. Study results and limitations: SARS-CoV-2-reactive clonotype medians increased from around 20 to 38, not significantly. Looking at convalescent patients, a median around 86% of reactive clones were present only post-vaccination.

TCRdb analysed the PCR reads with MiXCR anew, one entry per CDR3 protein. The repertoire holds more than 20,000 distinct CDR3 sequences, with 51% as singletons. Deletions cut 6 bases from V and 0 bases from J, with 12 bases between. The CDR3 runs to 16 residues. CDR1 MDHEN and CDR2 SYDVKM come from the germline V gene. On this clonotype itself: Its antigen is currently unknown.

This material consisted of CD4+ T cells from blood, taken before SARS-CoV-2 vaccination. This receptor was taken from a human donor who had recovered from COVID-19. The chain joins TRBV28 to TRBJ2-6, with D possibly called TRBD1 or TRBD2 (5 bases each). The CDR3 sequence: CASSQGDSSGANVLTF. CDR3 DNA: TGTGCCAGCAGCCAGGGAGACTCCTCTGGGGCCAACGTCCTGACTTTC.